A single sample is the source of the 13 T cell receptor beta chains below, sequenced in a study of response to subunit inactivated influenza vaccine. TCRdb re-called the RT-PCR reads with MiXCR, one entry per CDR3 protein. The sample contains more than 600,000 distinct CDR3 sequences, less than 20% of which appear only once. The sample in question was PBMCs from blood, obtained 4 to 6 days after vaccination. These receptors were taken from a man aged 50-59 years who received an inactivated influenza vaccine.

The rearrangement links TRBV15 to TRBJ2-5; TRBD2 might be the D (5 bases). The length of the CDR3 is 14 residues. V was pared by 0 bases and J by 5 bases, with 10 bases between. Germline values: CDR1 LNHNV, CDR2 YYDKDF (reference sequence). CDR3 loop: CATSRDLAAETQYF. The CDR3, as DNA: TGTGCCACCAGCAGAGATCTAGCCGCGGAGACCCAGTACTTC.

This chain connects TRBV20-1 to TRBJ1-3; 9 bases agree with TRBD1. Germline CDR1 and CDR2: DFQATT and SNEGSKA (reference sequence). This CDR3 is built from 14 residues. Unmatched junction bases numbered 7, after V lost 6 bases and J lost 4 bases. The CDR3 sequence is CSAPDRGGGNTIYF. CDR3 nucleotide sequence: TGCAGTGCGCCGGACAGGGGTGGCGGAAACACCATATATTTT.

This clonotype has just a few counts. J is TRBJ1-3 and V is TRBV4-2, with D uncertain. The V gene's germline CDR1 is LGHNA and CDR2 YNFKEQ. V lost 0 bases and J 0 bases, leaving 9 bases between the germline ends. There are 16 residues in the CDR3. The CDR3 region has the DNA TGTGCCAGCAGCCAAGAAGAACGGAGCTCTGGAAACACCATATATTTT. Translated: CASSQEERSSGNTIYF.

The chain combines TRBV5-1 with TRBJ2-3, with D unclear. The germline V gene encodes CDR1 SGHRS and CDR2 YFSETQ. V dropped 2 bases and J dropped 2 bases, with 12 bases sitting between them. The CDR3 spans 15 residues. CDR3 protein: CASSFIAEYTDTQYF. CDR3 in DNA: TGCGCCAGCAGCTTTATCGCGGAGTACACAGATACGCAGTATTTT.

This chain links TRBV7-8 with TRBJ2-2; TRBD1 might be the D (7 bases). V gave up 1 base and J gave up 5 bases, with 14 bases separating them. Looked up from germline, CDR1 is SGHVS and CDR2 is FQNEAQ. The CDR3 is made up of 16 amino acids. The CDR3, as DNA: TGTGCCAGCAGCTTAGTTGGCAGGGGGGTGACCGGGGAGCTGTTTTTT. Its translation: CASSLVGRGVTGELFF.

The CDR3 reads CASSTDSAGYGYTF. The CDR3 DNA is TGTGCCAGCAGTACGGACAGCGCGGGCTATGGCTACACCTTC. This chain connects TRBV6-1 to TRBJ1-2, with D perhaps TRBD1 (6 bases). Germline CDR1 reads MNHNS; CDR2 reads SASEGT. The CDR3 has 14 residues. V lost 5 bases, J lost 4 bases, and 14 bases lay in between.

This clonotype was counted a few times. The chain uses TRBV7-6 and TRBJ1-5; D perhaps matches TRBD1 (5 bases). The V end lost 4 bases, the J end lost 4 bases, and 20 bases lay between the germline ends. Germline-derived CDR1 and CDR2 are SGHVS and FNYEAQ. The CDR3 runs to 17 residues. CDR3 sequence (DNA): TGTGCCAGCAGCTCGGGGCAGAGGGACGACAAGAATCAGCCCCAGCATTTT. Translated, it gives CASSSGQRDDKNQPQHF.

This clonotype appeared a few times. The rearrangement links TRBV10-3 to TRBJ2-1; D gene unclear. Germline V gene data show CDR1 as ENHRY and CDR2 as SYGVKD. V lost 7 bases, J lost 0 bases, and 13 bases lay in between. The CDR3 consists of 15 residues. DNA of the CDR3: TGTGCCATCAAATACGAGGATGGCTCCTACAATGAGCAGTTCTTC. Its translation is CAIKYEDGSYNEQFF.

This clonotype was picked up a small number of times. This chain uses TRBV29-1 with TRBJ1-1, with D maybe TRBD1 (5 bases). CDR1 is SQVTM, CDR2 ANQGSEA, per germline. Trimming stripped 4 bases from V and 0 bases from J, with 15 bases between. This CDR3 is 15 amino acids long. This CDR3 reads CSVGHKQVLNTEAFF. CDR3 bases: TGCAGCGTTGGCCACAAACAGGTACTGAACACTGAAGCTTTCTTT.

This clonotype appeared many times. The gene calls are TRBV7-2 and TRBJ2-1, with D perhaps TRBD2 (6 bases). Germline loops: CDR1 SGHTA, CDR2 FQGNSA. Trimming stripped 1 base from V and 7 bases from J, with 8 bases between. The CDR3 covers 13 residues. The CDR3 here is CASSLGTKNEQFF. DNA of the CDR3: TGTGCCAGCAGCTTAGGGACTAAGAATGAGCAGTTCTTC.

This clonotype was detected only a few times. This chain connects TRBV5-1 to TRBJ2-5; no clear D. V lost 2 bases to trimming and J lost 0 bases, with 11 bases between them. The germline V gene encodes CDR1 SGHRS and CDR2 YFSETQ. This CDR3 contains 15 residues. Written as DNA, the CDR3 is TGCGCCAGCAGCTTTGGTGGGGTGTACCAAGAGACCCAGTACTTC. This encodes CASSFGGVYQETQYF.

V is TRBV12-3 or TRBV12-4 and J is TRBJ1-1, with a possible D match to TRBD1 (5 bases). The germline V and J ends were trimmed by 5 bases and 1 base, with 14 bases remaining between them. The CDR3 runs 15 residues. In nucleotides, the CDR3 is TGTGCCAGCAGTGCCCTGGGGGGACGGAACACTGAAGCTTTCTTT. This translates into CASSALGGRNTEAFF.

The chain couples TRBV28 to TRBJ2-6; no clear D gene. V was cut by 3 bases and J by 2 bases, with 8 bases left in between. CDR1 and CDR2 from the germline V gene are MDHEN and SYDVKM. The CDR3 loop spans 15 amino acids. CDR3 DNA: TGTGCCAGCAGTTTGGGCGTGACTGGGGCCAACGTCCTGACTTTC. This gives the protein CASSLGVTGANVLTF.